The source of this T cell receptor (beta chain) is a study of T cells in Graves' hyperthyroidism and ophthalmopathy. The length of the CDR3 is 17 residues. The V segment lost 6 bases and the J segment 2 bases; nucleotides outside the gene matches: 9. There were TCR beta CDR3 regions amplified from RNA transcripts. When the TCR CDR3 underwent first-round RT-PCR, the HTBI primer set was used. TCRdb processed the multiplex PCR reads anew with MiXCR; each CDR3 protein has one entry. This table holds approximately 600,000 distinct CDR3 sequences, roughly 14% found once. The table lists this clonotype with many counts.

V is TRBV12-3 or TRBV12-4 and J is TRBJ2-6; TRBD1 matches 8 bases. The sample consisted of blood. This sequence was found in a woman between 40 and 55 years old with Graves' ophthalmopathy. Here the CDR3 reads CASSPGQVPTGANVLTF. The DNA for the CDR3 is TGTGCCAGCAGCCCGGGACAGGTGCCGACTGGGGCCAACGTCCTGACTTTC.